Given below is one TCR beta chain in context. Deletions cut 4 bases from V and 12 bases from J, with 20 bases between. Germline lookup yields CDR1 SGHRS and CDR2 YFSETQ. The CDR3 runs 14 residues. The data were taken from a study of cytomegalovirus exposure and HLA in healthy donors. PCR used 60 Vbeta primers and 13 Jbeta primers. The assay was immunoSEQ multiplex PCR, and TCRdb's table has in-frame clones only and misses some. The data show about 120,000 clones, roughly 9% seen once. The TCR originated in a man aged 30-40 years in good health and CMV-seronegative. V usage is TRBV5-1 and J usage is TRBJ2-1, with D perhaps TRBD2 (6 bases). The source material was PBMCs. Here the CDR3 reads CASSGDSTTPPQFF. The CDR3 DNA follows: TGCGCCAGCAGCGGGGACTCCACAACCCCCCCGCAGTTCTTC.